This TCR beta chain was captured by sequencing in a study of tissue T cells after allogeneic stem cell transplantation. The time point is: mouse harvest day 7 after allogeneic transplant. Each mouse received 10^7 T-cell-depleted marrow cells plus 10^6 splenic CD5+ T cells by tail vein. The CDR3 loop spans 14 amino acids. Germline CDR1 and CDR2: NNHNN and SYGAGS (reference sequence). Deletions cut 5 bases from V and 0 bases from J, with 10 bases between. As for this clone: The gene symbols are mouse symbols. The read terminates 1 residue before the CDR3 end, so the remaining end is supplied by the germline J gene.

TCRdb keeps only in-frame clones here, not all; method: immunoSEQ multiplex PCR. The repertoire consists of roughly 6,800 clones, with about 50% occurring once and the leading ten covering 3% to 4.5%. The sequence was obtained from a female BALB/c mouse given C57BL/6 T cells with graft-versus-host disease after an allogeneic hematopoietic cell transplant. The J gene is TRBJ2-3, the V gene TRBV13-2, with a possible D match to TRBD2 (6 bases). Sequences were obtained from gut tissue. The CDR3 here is CASGDWSSAETLYF. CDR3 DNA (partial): TGTGCCAGCGGCGACTGGTCTAGTGCAGAAACGCTGTAT.